This record looks at one TCR beta chain sequence and its context. Its antigen is as yet unknown. The data are from a study of long-term antiretroviral therapy in people with HIV. Study conclusions and caveats: Those clones which expanded before ART made up the dominant part of the repertoire at all time points.

The V gene lost 1 base and the J gene lost 1 base, with 8 bases spanning the gap. Germline CDR1 reads SGDLS; CDR2 reads YYNGEE. CDR3 size: 14 residues. Runs used v3.0 of the immunoSEQ assay and were done at survey level. It was roughly 40,000-50,000 T-cell genomes per sample that sequencing targeted. This table comes from immunoSEQ multiplex PCR, and its TCRdb copy is limited to in-frame clones, with some not included. The sample has roughly 28,000 clones; 91% are singletons. The chain links TRBV9 to TRBJ1-1, with D uncertain. Sequencing was performed on unsorted PBMCs, taken 3.1 years after starting antiretroviral therapy. The sequence was obtained from a man aged 18 to 35 with HIV. In nucleotides, the CDR3 is TGTGCCAGCAGCGTATCTGGGCGGAACACTGAAGCTTTCTTT. It is translated as CASSVSGRNTEAFF.